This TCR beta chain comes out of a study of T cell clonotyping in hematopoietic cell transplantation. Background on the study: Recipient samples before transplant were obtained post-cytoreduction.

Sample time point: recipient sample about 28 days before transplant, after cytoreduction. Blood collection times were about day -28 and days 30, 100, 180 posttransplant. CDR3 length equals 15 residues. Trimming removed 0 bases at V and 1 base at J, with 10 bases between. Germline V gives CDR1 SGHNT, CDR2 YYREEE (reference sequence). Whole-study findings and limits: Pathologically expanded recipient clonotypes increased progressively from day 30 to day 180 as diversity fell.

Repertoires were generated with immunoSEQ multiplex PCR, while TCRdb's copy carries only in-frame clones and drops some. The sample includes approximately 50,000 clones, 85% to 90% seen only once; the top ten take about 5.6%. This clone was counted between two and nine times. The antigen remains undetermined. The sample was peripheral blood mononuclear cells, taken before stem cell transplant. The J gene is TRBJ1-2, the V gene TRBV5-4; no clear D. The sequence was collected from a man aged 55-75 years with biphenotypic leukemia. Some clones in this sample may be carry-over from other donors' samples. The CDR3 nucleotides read TGTGCCAGCAGCTTGGAGGTAACCCTTAACTATGGCTACACCTTC. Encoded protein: CASSLEVTLNYGYTF. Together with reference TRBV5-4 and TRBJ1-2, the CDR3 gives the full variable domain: ETGVTQSPTHLIKTRGQQVTLRCSSQSGHNTVSWYQQALGQGPQFIFQYYREEENGRGNFPPRFSGLQFPNYSSELNVNALELDDSALYLCASSLEVTLNYGYTFGSGTRLTVV.